This T cell receptor beta chain was obtained from a study of T cells in Graves' hyperthyroidism and ophthalmopathy. Study outcomes and limitations: Most clonotypes that expanded in the thyroid above 0.001 also showed up in blood. Classification by a 13 V-J model distinguished ophthalmopathy from stable hyperthyroidism.

The CDR3 contains 12 residues. V was clipped by 6 bases and J by 1 base, with 4 bases between them. The germline gives CDR1 MDHEN, CDR2 SYDVKM. Amplified regions were TCR beta CDR3 sequences from RNA transcripts. An initial round of RT-PCR targeting the TCR CDR3 relied on the HTBI primer set. MiXCR was run by TCRdb on the multiplex PCR reads, yielding one entry per CDR3 protein. The sample holds more than 650,000 distinct CDR3 sequences, 14% seen once. This clonotype was observed at least ten times. Its antigen is not identified. The clonotype originates from a young woman with Graves' hyperthyroidism. The chain uses TRBV28 and TRBJ1-5; no clear D gene. The specimen was blood. CDR3 region: CASSISNQPQHF. The CDR3 bases are TGTGCCAGCAGCATCAGCAATCAGCCCCAGCATTTT.